This T cell receptor (beta chain) was captured in a study of cytomegalovirus exposure and HLA in healthy donors. Study results and limitations: Being productive about 90% or about 30% of the time was typical of most TCR beta V segments in an earlier analysis. Common viral pathogens seemed to be connected with several of the most significant clusters, according to a later analysis. Some TCR beta chains (around 160 of them) were listed as cytomegalovirus-associated. An ancestry cluster, one associated with Asian ancestry, reportedly showed fewer N-insertions than the 666-donor mean in a later analysis.

The CDR3 consists of 11 residues. Trimming took 7 bases from V and 6 from J, leaving 9 bases between them. CDR1 is MNHNS, CDR2 SASEGT, per germline. About this clone: Its antigen is currently unknown.

PCR used 60 Vbeta primers and 13 Jbeta primers. The table came from immunoSEQ multiplex PCR; TCRdb's copy has only in-frame clones and leaves some out. In the table there are about 250,000 clones, roughly 81% of which are singletons. V is TRBV6-1 and J is TRBJ1-2; D perhaps matches TRBD1 (6 bases). Specimen: PBMCs. This TCR was recovered from a girl aged 2 to 9 in good health and CMV-seronegative. CDR3 sequence reads: CASNREDGYTF. The CDR3 DNA reads as TGTGCCAGCAACAGGGAAGATGGCTACACCTTC.